This T cell receptor beta chain was retrieved from a study of shared clonotypes between healthy human individuals. Findings and limits, study-wide: For naive CD4 cells, roughly 5% of clonotypes were shared across a handful of donors. A generally larger estimated richness was seen in naive subsets than in memory subsets.

Points on this clone: Antigen specificity is unknown.

Libraries were prepared by immunoSEQ multiplex PCR; TCRdb keeps only in-frame clonotypes and omits some of them. The sample shows roughly 2,500,000 clones, over 85% of them seen only once. This CDR3 is 14 amino acids long. The germline CDR1 and CDR2 sequences are MNHEY and SVGAGI. The V end was cut by 9 bases, the J end by 3 bases, with 15 bases between. The gene calls are TRBV6-5 and TRBJ1-3; D is perhaps TRBD1 (6 bases). Sequenced sample: naive CD4+ T cells from PBMCs. Subset indicated: CD45RA+ positively selected. This receptor was obtained from a man aged 18 to 35 in good health. Some clones in this sample may be carry-over from other donors' samples. The CDR3 coding sequence is TGTGCCAGTTCCACAGGGACCCGTGGAAACACCATATATTTT. Residues: CASSTGTRGNTIYF.